These 2 T cell receptor beta chains came from one sample sequenced in a study of molecular identifiers for immune sequencing clone quantification. A single record per CDR3 protein comes from TCRdb applying MiXCR to the PCR reads. The sample comprises about 640,000 distinct CDR3 sequences, approximately 20% of which are singletons, and roughly 0.85% rests with the top ten. Sequencing was carried out using naive CD8+ T cells from blood, with Jurkat cell RNA spiked in. Subset described: FACS-sorted CD8+CD4-CCR7+CD45RA+ naive T cells. The receptors were sampled from a human donor in good health. Some libraries in this study had Jurkat cell RNA spiked in.

This clonotype was counted a few times. The junction shows a germline mismatch at one end, possibly a read error. The chain is built from TRBV6-2 or TRBV6-3 and TRBJ2-7; 11 bases agree with TRBD2. The germline V gene has CDR1 MNHEY and CDR2 SVGEGT. The CDR3 totals 13 residues. This chain's CDR3 is CASNGGLADDQYF. CDR3 in DNA: TGTGCCAGCAATGGGGGACTAGCGGACGACCAGTACTTC.

This clonotype has ten or more counts. The J gene is TRBJ2-2, the V gene TRBV4-1; 16 bases line up with TRBD2. CDR3 length equals 17 residues. Unmatched junction bases numbered 5, after V lost 5 bases and J lost 5 bases. CDR1 and CDR2 (germline): MGHRA, YSYEKL. The CDR3, as DNA: TGCGCCAGCAGCTTCGGGACTAGCGGGGGGGCGACCGGGGAGCTGTTTTTT. It codes for CASSFGTSGGATGELFF.